The 8 T cell receptor beta chains in this list originate from one sample, sequenced in a study of blood T cell repertoires in COVID-19. Clones were sequenced by immunoSEQ multiplex PCR, and TCRdb holds only the in-frame ones, with some missing. In the table there are 120,000 to 150,000 clones, 84% of which are singletons. The sequencing sample was made of peripheral blood. These receptors were collected from a human donor in a cohort sampled during active COVID-19.

The genes are TRBV29-1 and TRBJ1-2, with D possibly being TRBD1 (5 bases). Between the trimmed V and J ends, which lost 7 bases and 0 bases, there was a span of 9 bases. The CDR3 has 12 residues. Germline loops: CDR1 SQVTM, CDR2 ANQGSEA. The CDR3 bases are TGCAGCGGAGACAGTGCTAACTATGGCTACACCTTC. This gives the protein CSGDSANYGYTF.

The gene calls are TRBV6-2 or TRBV6-3 and TRBJ2-3, with no clear D. CDR3 size: 13 residues. Germline CDR1 MNHEY, CDR2 SVGEGT. V dropped 5 bases and J dropped 6 bases, with 12 bases sitting between them. CDR3 sequence: CASSLPPADTQYF. CDR3 coding DNA: TGTGCCAGCAGTCTACCCCCAGCGGATACGCAGTATTTT.

The V call is TRBV5-1, the J call TRBJ1-2; no reliable D call. Germline V gives CDR1 SGHRS, CDR2 YFSETQ. This CDR3 has 14 residues. V was pared by 2 bases and J by 1 base, with 9 bases between. The CDR3 here is CASSFGEGNYGYTF. In nucleotides, the CDR3 is TGCGCCAGCAGCTTCGGGGAGGGTAACTATGGCTACACCTTC.

This rearrangement joins TRBV9 to TRBJ2-6; D is unclear. Per the germline V gene, CDR1 is SGDLS and CDR2 is YYNGEE. V was clipped by 7 bases and J by 1 base, with 6 bases between them. The CDR3 is made up of 13 amino acids. CDR3 in amino acids: CASRQSGANVLTF. The CDR3 DNA is TGTGCCAGCCGACAATCTGGGGCCAACGTCCTGACTTTC.

With respect to this clone: One end of the junction varies from germline; a read error may be responsible. The chain employs TRBV3-1 (or the pseudogene TRBV3-2) and TRBJ2-2; a possible D gene is TRBD1 (6 bases). CDR3 length: 15 amino acids. The V gene's germline CDR1 is LGHDT and CDR2 YNNKEL (reference sequence). The DNA for the CDR3 is TGTGCCAGCAGTTCCGGGACAAAGAACGCCGGGGAGCTGTTTTTT. Its protein product is CASSSGTKNAGELFF.

The chain uses TRBV4-2 and TRBJ2-5; 7 positions match TRBD1. After removal of 3 bases from V and 3 bases from J, the junction contained 7 bases not matched to a gene. Germline CDR1 LGHNA, CDR2 YNFKEQ. The CDR3 extends over 15 amino acids. CDR3 sequence: CASSQRVGTEETQYF. The CDR3 DNA reads TGTGCCAGCAGCCAGCGGGTTGGGACAGAAGAGACCCAGTACTTC.

The rearrangement uses TRBV6-5 and TRBJ1-4, with 10 bases matching TRBD1. With V trimmed by 2 bases and J by 7 bases, 4 bases remained unmatched. The CDR3 has 15 amino acids. The germline CDR1 and CDR2 sequences are MNHEY and SVGAGI. Written as DNA, the CDR3 is TGTGCCAGCAGTTACCTCGGGACAGGGGTTGAAAAACTGTTTTTT. Its protein is CASSYLGTGVEKLFF.

The V call is TRBV11-2, the J call TRBJ2-5; 8 bases agree with TRBD1. CDR3 length: 17 amino acids. Germline V lookup: CDR1 SGHAT, CDR2 FQNNGV. V trimming: 5 bases; J trimming: 3 bases; junction bases outside the gene matches: 14. This CDR3 is CASSPGEWQDREETQYF. The CDR3 DNA is TGTGCCAGCAGCCCTGGCGAGTGGCAGGACAGGGAAGAGACCCAGTACTTC.